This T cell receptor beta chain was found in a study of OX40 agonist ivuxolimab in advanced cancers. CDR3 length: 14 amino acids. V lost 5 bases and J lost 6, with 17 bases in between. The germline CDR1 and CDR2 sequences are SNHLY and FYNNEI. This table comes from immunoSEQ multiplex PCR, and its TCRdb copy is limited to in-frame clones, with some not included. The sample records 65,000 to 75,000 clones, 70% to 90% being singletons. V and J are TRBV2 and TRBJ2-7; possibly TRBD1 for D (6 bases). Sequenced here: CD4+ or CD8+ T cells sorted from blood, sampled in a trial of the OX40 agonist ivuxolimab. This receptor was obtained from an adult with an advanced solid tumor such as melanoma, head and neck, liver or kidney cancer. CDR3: CASSPLQRGSEQYF. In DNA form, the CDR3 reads TGTGCCAGCAGTCCATTACAAAGGGGGAGCGAGCAGTACTTC.